This T cell receptor (beta chain) was sequenced in a study of cytomegalovirus exposure and HLA in healthy donors. Trimming took 0 bases from V and 5 from J, leaving 11 bases between them. CDR3 length equals 14 residues. Germline lookup yields CDR1 SGHNT and CDR2 YYREEE (reference sequence). Amplification used 60 Vbeta primers and 13 Jbeta primers. Measured with immunoSEQ multiplex PCR; TCRdb has only the in-frame clones, and not every one. The table records about 190,000 clones, 70% to 80% of them present only once. Study results and caveats: Many donors carried some public TCRs, although rarity characterized most TCR sequences. The study listed around 150 cytomegalovirus-associated TCR beta chains. In a later analysis, most CMV-associated TCR beta chains appeared HLA-restricted.

In the case of this clone: Its antigen remains unidentified.

This receptor was taken from a woman between 50 and 59 years old in good health and CMV-seronegative. The rearrangement links TRBV5-4 to TRBJ2-5; a possible D gene is TRBD1 (6 bases). Sample: PBMCs. CDR3 in amino acids: CASSLEQGRETQYF. For the CDR3, the DNA is TGTGCCAGCAGCTTGGAACAGGGCAGGGAGACCCAGTACTTC. The whole variable domain, remainder taken from reference TRBV5-4 and TRBJ2-5, is ETGVTQSPTHLIKTRGQQVTLRCSSQSGHNTVSWYQQALGQGPQFIFQYYREEENGRGNFPPRFSGLQFPNYSSELNVNALELDDSALYLCASSLEQGRETQYFGPGTRLLVL.